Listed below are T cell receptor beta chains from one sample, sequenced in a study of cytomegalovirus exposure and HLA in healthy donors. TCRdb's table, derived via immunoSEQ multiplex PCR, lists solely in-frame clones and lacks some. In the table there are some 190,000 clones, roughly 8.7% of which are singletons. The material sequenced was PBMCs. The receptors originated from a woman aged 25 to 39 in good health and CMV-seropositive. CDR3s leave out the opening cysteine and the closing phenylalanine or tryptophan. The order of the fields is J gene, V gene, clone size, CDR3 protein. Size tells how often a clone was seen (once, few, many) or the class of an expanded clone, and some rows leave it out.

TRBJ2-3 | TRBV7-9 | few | ASSLGPGTGLDTQY
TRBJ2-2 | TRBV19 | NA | ASSTGTSGRMDTGELF
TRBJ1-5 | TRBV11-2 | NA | ASSRTTGSNQPQH
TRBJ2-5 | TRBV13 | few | ASSMQGSSRSQY
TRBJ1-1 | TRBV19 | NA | ASSPTGGSEAF
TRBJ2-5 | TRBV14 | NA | ASSQLTSGVQETQY
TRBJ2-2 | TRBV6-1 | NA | ASRRTGRNTGELF
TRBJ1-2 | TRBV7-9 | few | ASSLDSPLYGYT
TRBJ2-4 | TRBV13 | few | ASSLGRAKNIQY
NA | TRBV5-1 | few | ASSPAVVESYEQY
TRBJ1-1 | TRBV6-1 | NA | ASSETDRPYTEAF
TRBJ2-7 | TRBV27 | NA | ASSYGGLAGVYEQY
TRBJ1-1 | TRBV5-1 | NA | ASRVASDTEAF
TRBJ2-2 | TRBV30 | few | AWSVRVPGELF
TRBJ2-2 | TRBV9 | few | ASSVGTGRSGELF
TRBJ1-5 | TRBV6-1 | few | ASSDKTGGTGNQPQH
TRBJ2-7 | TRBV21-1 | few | ASRTGTVLYEQY
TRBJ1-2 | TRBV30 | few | AWRNSGGAGGYT